The 11 T cell receptor beta chains below come from one sample, sequenced in a study of OX40 agonist ivuxolimab in advanced cancers. Using immunoSEQ multiplex PCR, the repertoire was profiled, and TCRdb retains in-frame clones only, with some absent. Here the sample spans tens of thousands of clones, over 80% being singletons. The starting material was CD4+ or CD8+ T cells sorted from blood, obtained in a trial of the OX40 agonist ivuxolimab. The receptors were sampled from an adult with an advanced solid tumor such as melanoma, head and neck, liver or kidney cancer.

The V gene is TRBV27, the J gene TRBJ2-7, with 8 bases identical to TRBD1. Losses at the gene ends were 8 bases for V and 5 bases for J; bases not matched to a gene: 5. The CDR3 is 12 residues long. Germline CDR1 is MNHEY and CDR2 is SMNVEV (reference sequence). The CDR3 here is CASEDRAHEQYF. CDR3 DNA sequence: TGTGCCAGCGAGGACAGGGCCCACGAGCAGTACTTC.

This clone came up once. The rearrangement links TRBV9 to TRBJ2-2; D tentatively fits TRBD1 or TRBD2 (5 bases each). Germline V gene data show CDR1 as SGDLS and CDR2 as YYNGEE. Trimming cost V 3 bases and J 2 bases, with 11 bases left between them. The CDR3 is 15 residues long. The CDR3 coding sequence is TGTGCCAGCAGCGCACGGGACCCAAACACCGGGGAGCTGTTTTTT. Protein: CASSARDPNTGELFF.

The chain couples TRBV7-8 to TRBJ1-1, with no clear D. Germline assignment: CDR1 SGHVS and CDR2 FQNEAQ. This CDR3 region has 12 residues. V shed 2 bases and J shed 3 bases, with 4 bases lying between them. The CDR3 loop reads CASSLIYTEAFF. CDR3 nucleotides: TGTGCCAGCAGCTTAATCTACACTGAAGCTTTCTTT.

The chain employs TRBV28 and TRBJ2-7, with no clear D. V gave up 6 bases and J gave up 5 bases, with 8 bases separating them. The CDR3 runs 11 residues. Germline V CDR1 and CDR2: MDHEN, SYDVKM. This CDR3 is CASSPRDEQYF. The CDR3 DNA reads TGTGCCAGCAGCCCCAGAGACGAGCAGTACTTC.

The chain couples TRBV5-1 to TRBJ1-2, with D tentatively TRBD1 (5 bases). Germline V CDR1 and CDR2: SGHRS, YFSETQ. This CDR3 has 14 amino acids. V was shortened by 2 bases and J by 7 bases, with 15 bases between the two germline ends. CDR3 loop: CASSFAGVLGGYTF. The CDR3 nucleotides are TGCGCCAGCAGCTTCGCGGGGGTCCTCGGTGGCTACACCTTC.

This clone has more than one count but fewer than ten. The V and J genes are TRBV6-5 and TRBJ2-7; 7 positions agree with TRBD1. Germline CDR1 is MNHEY and CDR2 is SVGAGI. V lost 0 bases and J lost 1; bases outside the gene matches: 3. The CDR3 sequence is 15 residues long. The DNA of the CDR3 is TGTGCCAGCAGTTACTCGTCCAGGGGGTCCTACGAGCAGTACTTC. This encodes CASSYSSRGSYEQYF.

V and J are TRBV10-3 and TRBJ2-3; no definite D call. The CDR3 contains 13 residues. Trimming pared 0 bases from V and 6 bases from J, leaving 7 bases between. Germline CDR1 is ENHRY and CDR2 is SYGVKD. CDR3 region: CAISESEADTQYF. The DNA for the CDR3 is TGTGCCATCAGTGAGTCGGAAGCCGATACGCAGTATTTT.

The CDR3 nucleotides are TGTGCCAGCAGCCTGGGTAGAAATTATAATGAAAAACTGTTTTTT. This sequence encodes CASSLGRNYNEKLFF. The chain has TRBV28 and TRBJ1-4; no clear D gene. Trimming removed 6 bases from V and 4 bases from J, with 15 bases in between. Per the germline V gene, CDR1 is MDHEN and CDR2 is SYDVKM. The length of the CDR3 is 15 residues.

This sequence joins TRBV15 and TRBJ2-7, with D uncertain. Germline V gives CDR1 LNHNV, CDR2 YYDKDF (reference sequence). This CDR3 is 12 amino acids long. Trimming shortened V by 4 bases and J by 3 bases, and 7 bases separated the two germline ends. The CDR3 nucleotides are TGTGCCACCAGCATTTCCTACTACGAGCAGTACTTC. Its translation is CATSISYYEQYF.

The genes are TRBV7-3 and TRBJ2-7, with D uncertain. Per the germline V gene, CDR1 is SGHTA and CDR2 is FQGTGA. The CDR3 has 15 residues. V was pared by 3 bases and J by 0 bases, with 12 bases between. For the CDR3, the DNA is TGTGCCAGCAGCTTTGAAGGACGCCCCTCCTACGAGCAGTACTTC. It codes for CASSFEGRPSYEQYF.

This chain uses TRBV28 with TRBJ2-5; D gene unclear. Trimming stripped 5 bases from V and 5 bases from J, with 6 bases between. The CDR3 is 11 residues long. CDR1 and CDR2 (germline): MDHEN, SYDVKM. The CDR3 protein is CASSLDETQYF. The CDR3 region has the DNA TGTGCCAGCAGTCTGGATGAGACCCAGTACTTC.